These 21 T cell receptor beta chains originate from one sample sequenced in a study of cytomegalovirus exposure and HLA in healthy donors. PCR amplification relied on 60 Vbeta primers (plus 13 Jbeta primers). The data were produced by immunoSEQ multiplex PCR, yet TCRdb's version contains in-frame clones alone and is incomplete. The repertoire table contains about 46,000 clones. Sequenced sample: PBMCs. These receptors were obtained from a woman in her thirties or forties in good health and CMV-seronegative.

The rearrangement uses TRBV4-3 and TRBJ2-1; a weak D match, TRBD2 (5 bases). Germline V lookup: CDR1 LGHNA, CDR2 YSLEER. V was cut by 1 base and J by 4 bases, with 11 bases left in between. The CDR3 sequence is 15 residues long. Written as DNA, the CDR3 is TGCGCCAGCAGCCAAGGGGCTAGCAGATACAATGAGCAGTTCTTC. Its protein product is CASSQGASRYNEQFF.

CDR3 region: CASSQDDLDTEAFF. Here the CDR3 DNA reads TGCGCCAGCAGCCAAGATGACTTGGACACTGAAGCTTTCTTT. V usage is TRBV4-1 and J usage is TRBJ1-1; D unclear. The CDR3 extends over 14 amino acids. Germline V lookup: CDR1 MGHRA, CDR2 YSYEKL. The ends were cut back, 0 bases at V and 3 bases at J, with 8 bases in the middle.

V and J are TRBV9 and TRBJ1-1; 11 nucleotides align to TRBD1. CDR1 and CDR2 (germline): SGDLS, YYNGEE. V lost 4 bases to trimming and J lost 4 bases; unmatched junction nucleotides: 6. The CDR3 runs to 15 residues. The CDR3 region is CASSLGTGGITEAFF. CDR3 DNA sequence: TGTGCCAGCAGCCTGGGGACAGGGGGAATCACTGAAGCTTTCTTT.

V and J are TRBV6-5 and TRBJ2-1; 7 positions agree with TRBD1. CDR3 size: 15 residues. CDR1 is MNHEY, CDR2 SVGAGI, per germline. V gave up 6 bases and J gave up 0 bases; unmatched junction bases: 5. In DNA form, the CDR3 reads TGTGCCAGCAGCCTACAGGGGCCCTCCTACAATGAGCAGTTCTTC. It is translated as CASSLQGPSYNEQFF.

The chain's CDR3 is CASSQRPPEKLFF. The CDR3 DNA sequence: TGTGCCAGTAGTCAGCGACCTCCTGAAAAACTGTTTTTT. This rearrangement joins TRBV19 to TRBJ1-4; no reliable D call. Per germline, CDR1 LNHDA and CDR2 SQIVND (reference sequence). The CDR3 loop spans 13 amino acids. V dropped 5 bases and J dropped 7 bases, with 11 bases sitting between them.

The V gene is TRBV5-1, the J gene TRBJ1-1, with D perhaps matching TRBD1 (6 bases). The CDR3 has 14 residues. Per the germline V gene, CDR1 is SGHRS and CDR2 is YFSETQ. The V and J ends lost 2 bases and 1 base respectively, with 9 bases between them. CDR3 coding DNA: TGCGCCAGCAGCTTAGACAGGAGGAACACTGAAGCTTTCTTT. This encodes CASSLDRRNTEAFF.

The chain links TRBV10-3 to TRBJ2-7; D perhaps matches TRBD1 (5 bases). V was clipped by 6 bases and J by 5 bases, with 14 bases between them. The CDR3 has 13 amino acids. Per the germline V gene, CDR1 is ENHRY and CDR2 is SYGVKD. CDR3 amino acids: CAIRGPLHHEQYF. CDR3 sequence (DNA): TGTGCCATCAGGGGGCCCTTGCACCACGAGCAGTACTTC.

The CDR3 DNA sequence: TGTGCCAGCAGCTACGACAGGGTTAAAGAGACCCAGTACTTC. This sequence encodes CASSYDRVKETQYF. The J gene is TRBJ2-5, the V gene TRBV11-2, with TRBD1 matching 7 bases. This CDR3 has 14 residues. The V gene's germline CDR1 is SGHAT and CDR2 FQNNGV. V lost 4 bases to trimming and J lost 3 bases; unmatched junction nucleotides: 5.

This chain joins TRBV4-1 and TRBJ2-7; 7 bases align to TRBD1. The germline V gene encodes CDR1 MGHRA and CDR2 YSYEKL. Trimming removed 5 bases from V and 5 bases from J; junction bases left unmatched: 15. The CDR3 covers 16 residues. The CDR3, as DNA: TGCGCCAGCAGCGCCCTTTACAGGGGAAAGAGCCACGAGCAGTACTTC. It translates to CASSALYRGKSHEQYF.

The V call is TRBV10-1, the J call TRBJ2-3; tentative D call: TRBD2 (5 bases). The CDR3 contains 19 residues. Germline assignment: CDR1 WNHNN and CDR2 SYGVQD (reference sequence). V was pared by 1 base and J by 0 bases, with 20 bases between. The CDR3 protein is CASSELGRGLSPSTDTQYF. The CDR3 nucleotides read TGCGCCAGCAGTGAGTTAGGTCGTGGACTTTCCCCTAGCACAGATACGCAGTATTTT.

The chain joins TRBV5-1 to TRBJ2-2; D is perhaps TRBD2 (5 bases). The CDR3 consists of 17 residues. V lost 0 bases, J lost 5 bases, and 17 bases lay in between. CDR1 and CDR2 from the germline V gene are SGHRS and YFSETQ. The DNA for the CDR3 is TGCGCCAGCAGCTTGGCCGGAGACTACCAGAGAACCGGGGAGCTGTTTTTT. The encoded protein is CASSLAGDYQRTGELFF.

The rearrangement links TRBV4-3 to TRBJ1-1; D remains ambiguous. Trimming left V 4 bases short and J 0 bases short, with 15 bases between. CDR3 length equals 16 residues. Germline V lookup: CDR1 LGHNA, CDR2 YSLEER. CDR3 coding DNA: TGCGCCAGCAGCCCCAGACCCGGGATACTGAACACTGAAGCTTTCTTT. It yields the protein CASSPRPGILNTEAFF.

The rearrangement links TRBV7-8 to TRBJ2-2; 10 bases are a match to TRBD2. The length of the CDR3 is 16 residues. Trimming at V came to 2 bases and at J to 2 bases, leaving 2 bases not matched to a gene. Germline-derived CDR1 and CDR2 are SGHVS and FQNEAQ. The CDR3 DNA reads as TGTGCCAGCAGCTTACTAGCGGGAGCAAACACCGGGGAGCTGTTTTTT. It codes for CASSLLAGANTGELFF.

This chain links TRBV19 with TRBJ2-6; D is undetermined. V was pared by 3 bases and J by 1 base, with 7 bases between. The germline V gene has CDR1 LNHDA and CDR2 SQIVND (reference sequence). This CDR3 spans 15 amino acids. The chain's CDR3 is CASSIFTSGANVLTF. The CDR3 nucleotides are TGTGCCAGTAGTATTTTCACTTCTGGGGCCAACGTCCTGACTTTC.

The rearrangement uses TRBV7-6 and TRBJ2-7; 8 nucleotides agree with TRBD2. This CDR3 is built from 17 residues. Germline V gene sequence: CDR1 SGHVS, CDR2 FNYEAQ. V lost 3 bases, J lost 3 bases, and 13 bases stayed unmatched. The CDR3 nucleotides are TGTGCCAGCAGCTTCTGGACTAGCCTCCCTTCCCGCTACGAGCAGTACTTC. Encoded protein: CASSFWTSLPSRYEQYF. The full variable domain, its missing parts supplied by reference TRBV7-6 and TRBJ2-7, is GAGVSQSPRYKVTKRGQDVALRCDPISGHVSLYWYRQALGQGPEFLTYFNYEAQQDKSGLPNDRFSAERPEGSISTLTIQRTEQRDSAMYRCASSFWTSLPSRYEQYFGPGTRLTVT.

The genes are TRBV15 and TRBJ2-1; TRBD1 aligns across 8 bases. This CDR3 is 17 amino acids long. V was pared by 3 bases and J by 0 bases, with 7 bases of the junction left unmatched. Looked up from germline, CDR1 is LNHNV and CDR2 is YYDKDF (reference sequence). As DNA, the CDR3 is TGTGCCACCAGCAGTTTGGACAGGGAAATCTCCTACAATGAGCAGTTCTTC. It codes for CATSSLDREISYNEQFF.

The CDR3 coding sequence is TGTGCCAGCAGTTTTGGGACATCCCTAGTAGAGCAGTTCTTC. Protein: CASSFGTSLVEQFF. This rearrangement joins TRBV28 to TRBJ2-1; D may be TRBD1 (6 bases). This CDR3 has 14 residues. Trimming took 3 bases from V and 10 from J, leaving 16 bases between them. The germline V gene has CDR1 MDHEN and CDR2 SYDVKM.

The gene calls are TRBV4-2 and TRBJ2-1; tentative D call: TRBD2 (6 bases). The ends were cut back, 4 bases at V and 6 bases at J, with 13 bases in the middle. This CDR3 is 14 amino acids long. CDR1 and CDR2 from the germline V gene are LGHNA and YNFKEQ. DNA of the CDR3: TGTGCCAGCAGCCCGGGGACTGGGGGCAATGAGCAGTTCTTC. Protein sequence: CASSPGTGGNEQFF.

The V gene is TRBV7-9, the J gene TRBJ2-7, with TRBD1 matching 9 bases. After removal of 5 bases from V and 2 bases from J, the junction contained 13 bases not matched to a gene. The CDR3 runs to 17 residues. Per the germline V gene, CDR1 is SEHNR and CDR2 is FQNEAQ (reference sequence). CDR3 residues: CASSQTNRGRSAYEQYF. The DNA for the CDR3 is TGTGCCAGCAGCCAAACAAACAGGGGGCGCAGCGCCTACGAGCAGTACTTC.

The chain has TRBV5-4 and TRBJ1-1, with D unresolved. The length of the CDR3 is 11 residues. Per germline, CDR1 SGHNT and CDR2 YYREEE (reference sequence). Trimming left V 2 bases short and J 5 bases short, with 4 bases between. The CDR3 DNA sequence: TGTGCCAGCAGCTTCCGGACTGAAGCTTTCTTT. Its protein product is CASSFRTEAFF.

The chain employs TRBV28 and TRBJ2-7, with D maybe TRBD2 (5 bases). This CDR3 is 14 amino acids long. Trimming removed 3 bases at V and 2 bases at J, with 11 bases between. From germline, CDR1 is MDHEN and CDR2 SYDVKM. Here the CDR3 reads CASSLEEPAYEQYF. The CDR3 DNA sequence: TGTGCCAGCAGTTTGGAGGAACCCGCCTACGAGCAGTACTTC. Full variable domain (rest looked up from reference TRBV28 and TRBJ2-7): DVKVTQSSRYLVKRTGEKVFLECVQDMDHENMFWYRQDPGLGLRLIYFSYDVKMKEKGDIPEGYSVSREKKERFSLILESASTNQTSMYLCASSLEEPAYEQYFGPGTRLTVT.